This T cell receptor beta chain was documented in a study of cytomegalovirus exposure and HLA in healthy donors. About this clone itself: Its antigen is undetermined.

The donors were members of the validation cohort, which comprised more than 90 subjects and was separate from the first cohort of some 680 subjects. Germline V lookup: CDR1 MNHNY, CDR2 SVGAGI (reference sequence). The CDR3 extends over 16 amino acids. The junction had 8 bases not matched to a gene; V was cut back by 5 bases and J by 0 bases. The protocol was immunoSEQ multiplex PCR, while the TCRdb copy is restricted to in-frame clones and leaves out a portion. The data hold about 190,000 clones, with 84% observed a single time. Notes on the study in general: Most TCRs appeared rarely, but some public TCRs recurred in many donors. First-cohort TCR clusters were later found to tend to co-occur in the 120 or so validation repertoires. The study flagged roughly 160 TCR beta chains as cytomegalovirus-associated.

V gene TRBV6-6 combines with J gene TRBJ1-1, with TRBD1 matching over 8 bases. This clonotype was sampled from a man between 18 and 29 years old in good health and CMV-seropositive. Sequences were obtained from PBMCs. CDR3 in amino acids: CASSLGQGRMNTEAFF. CDR3 in DNA: TGTGCCAGCAGTCTCGGACAGGGTAGGATGAACACTGAAGCTTTCTTT.